What follows describes a single T cell receptor (beta chain). Its antigen is unknown. Germline lookup yields CDR1 SGHRS and CDR2 YFSETQ. The CDR3 contains 12 residues. V lost 4 bases and J lost 4; bases outside the gene matches: 0. Treatment defined: 19 received Ad26.COV2.S at low or high dose, single or two shots; 5 received placebo; per-sample allocation not given. Sampling was performed 63 days after the first vaccine or placebo injection. This record comes from a study of Ad26.COV2.S vaccination and SARS-CoV-2 variants. Turning to the study itself: Ad26.COV2.S shots went into the muscle once or twice, 56 days apart. Study-level points and caveats: It was vaccine recipients, not placebo recipients, who had the higher spike-specific TCR breadth.

Assay: immunoSEQ multiplex PCR; the TCRdb copy retains only in-frame clones and omits some. The repertoire includes about 380,000 clones, 83% of them detected once, and nearly 7.5% sits in the top ten. The receptor comes from a person between 18 and 65 years old who received the Ad26.COV2.S COVID-19 vaccine or a placebo. The sequencing used peripheral blood, collected in a trial of Ad26.COV2.S vaccine versus placebo. The chain uses TRBV5-1 and TRBJ2-7; TRBD1 agrees at 9 bases. The CDR3 spells CASSGTGYEQYF. In DNA, the CDR3 is TGCGCCAGCAGCGGGACAGGGTACGAGCAGTACTTC.